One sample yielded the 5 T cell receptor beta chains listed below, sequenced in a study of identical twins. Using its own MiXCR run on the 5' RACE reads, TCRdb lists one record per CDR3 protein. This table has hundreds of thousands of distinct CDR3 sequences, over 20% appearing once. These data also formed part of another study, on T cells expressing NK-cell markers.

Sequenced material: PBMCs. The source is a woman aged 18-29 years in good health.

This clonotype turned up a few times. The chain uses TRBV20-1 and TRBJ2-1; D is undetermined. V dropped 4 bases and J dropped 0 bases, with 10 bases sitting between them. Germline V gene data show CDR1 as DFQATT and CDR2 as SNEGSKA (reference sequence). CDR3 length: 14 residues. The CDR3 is CSAKEQNSYNEQFF. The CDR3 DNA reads TGCAGTGCTAAGGAGCAAAACTCCTACAATGAGCAGTTCTTC.

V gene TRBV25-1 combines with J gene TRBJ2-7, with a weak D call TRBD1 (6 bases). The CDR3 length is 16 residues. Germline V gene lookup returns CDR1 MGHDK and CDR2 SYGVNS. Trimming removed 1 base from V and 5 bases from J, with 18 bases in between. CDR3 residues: CASSESLVKGVDEQYF. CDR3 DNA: TGTGCCAGCAGTGAATCCCTTGTTAAGGGGGTCGACGAGCAGTACTTC.

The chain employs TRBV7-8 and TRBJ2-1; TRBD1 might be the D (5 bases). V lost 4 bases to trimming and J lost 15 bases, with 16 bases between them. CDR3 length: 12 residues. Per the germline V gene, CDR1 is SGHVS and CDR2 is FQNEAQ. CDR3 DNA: TGTGCCAGCAGCTCATCAACCGTGCAGGGGTTCTTC. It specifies CASSSSTVQGFF.

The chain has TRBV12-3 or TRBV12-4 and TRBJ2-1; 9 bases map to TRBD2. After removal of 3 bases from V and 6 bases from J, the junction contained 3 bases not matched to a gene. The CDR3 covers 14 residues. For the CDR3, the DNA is TGTGCCAGCAGTTTCGCGGGGGGGAGCAATGAGCAGTTCTTC. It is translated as CASSFAGGSNEQFF.

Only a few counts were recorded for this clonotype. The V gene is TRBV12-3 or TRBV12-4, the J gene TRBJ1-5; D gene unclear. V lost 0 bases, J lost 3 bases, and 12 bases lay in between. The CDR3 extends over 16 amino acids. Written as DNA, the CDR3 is TGTGCCAGCAGTTTAGCGTACGGCCTCCACAATCAGCCCCAGCATTTT. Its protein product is CASSLAYGLHNQPQHF.